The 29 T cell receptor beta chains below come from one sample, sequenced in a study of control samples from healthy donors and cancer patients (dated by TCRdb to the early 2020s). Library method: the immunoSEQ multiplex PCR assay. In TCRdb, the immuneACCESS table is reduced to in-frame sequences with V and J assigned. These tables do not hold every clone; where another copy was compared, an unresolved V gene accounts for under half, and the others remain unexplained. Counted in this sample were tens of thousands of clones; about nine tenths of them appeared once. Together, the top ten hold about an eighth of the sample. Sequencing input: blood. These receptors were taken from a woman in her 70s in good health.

Written as DNA, the CDR3 is TGTGCCAGCAGTGAAGCGCTCAGAATTTACACTGAAGCTTTCTTT. Protein sequence: CASSEALRIYTEAFF. The gene calls are TRBV2 and TRBJ1-1; D not resolved. There are 15 residues in the CDR3. The germline V gene encodes CDR1 SNHLY and CDR2 FYNNEI. V shed 0 bases and J shed 3 bases, with 11 bases lying between them.

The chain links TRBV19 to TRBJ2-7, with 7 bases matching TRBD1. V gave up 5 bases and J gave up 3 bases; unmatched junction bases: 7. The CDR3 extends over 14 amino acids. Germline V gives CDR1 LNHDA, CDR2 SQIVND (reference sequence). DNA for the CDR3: TGTGCCAGTAGTCCAGGACAGGTTAACTACGAGCAGTACTTC. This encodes CASSPGQVNYEQYF.

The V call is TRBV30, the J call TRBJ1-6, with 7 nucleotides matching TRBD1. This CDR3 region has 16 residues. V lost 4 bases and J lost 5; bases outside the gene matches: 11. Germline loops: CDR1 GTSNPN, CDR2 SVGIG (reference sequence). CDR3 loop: CAWIGQGVSDNSPLHF. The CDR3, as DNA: TGTGCCTGGATAGGGCAGGGGGTCTCAGATAATTCACCCCTCCACTTT.

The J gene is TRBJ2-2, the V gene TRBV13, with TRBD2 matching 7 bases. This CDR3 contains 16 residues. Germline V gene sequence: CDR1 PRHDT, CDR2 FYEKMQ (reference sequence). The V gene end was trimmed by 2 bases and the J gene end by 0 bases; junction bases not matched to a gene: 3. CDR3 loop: CASSLRDYANTGELFF. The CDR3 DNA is TGTGCCAGCAGCTTACGGGACTACGCGAACACCGGGGAGCTGTTTTTT.

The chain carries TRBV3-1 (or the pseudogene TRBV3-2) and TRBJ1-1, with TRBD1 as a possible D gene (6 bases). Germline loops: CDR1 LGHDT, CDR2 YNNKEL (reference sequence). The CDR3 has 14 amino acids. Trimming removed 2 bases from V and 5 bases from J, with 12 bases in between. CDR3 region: CASSQLQGRTEAFF. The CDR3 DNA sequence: TGTGCCAGCAGCCAATTACAGGGTAGAACTGAAGCTTTCTTT.

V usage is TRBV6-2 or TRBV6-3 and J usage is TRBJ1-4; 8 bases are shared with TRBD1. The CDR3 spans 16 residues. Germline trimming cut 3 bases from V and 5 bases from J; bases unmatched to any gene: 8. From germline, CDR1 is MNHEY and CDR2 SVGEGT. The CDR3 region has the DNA TGTGCCAGCAGTTATGGGACAGGCGAGAGCAATGAAAAACTGTTTTTT. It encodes CASSYGTGESNEKLFF.

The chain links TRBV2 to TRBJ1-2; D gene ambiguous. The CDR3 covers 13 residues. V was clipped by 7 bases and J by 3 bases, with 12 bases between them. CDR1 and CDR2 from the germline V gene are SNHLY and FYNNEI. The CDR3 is CASTARRDYGYTF. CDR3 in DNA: TGTGCCAGCACCGCGAGGAGAGACTATGGCTACACCTTC.

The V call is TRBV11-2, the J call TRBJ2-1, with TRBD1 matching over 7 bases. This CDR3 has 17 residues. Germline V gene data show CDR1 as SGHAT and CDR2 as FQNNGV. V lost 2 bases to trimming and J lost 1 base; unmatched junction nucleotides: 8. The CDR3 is CASSLLPGTASYNEQFF. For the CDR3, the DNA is TGTGCCAGCAGCTTACTCCCCGGGACAGCTTCCTACAATGAGCAGTTCTTC.

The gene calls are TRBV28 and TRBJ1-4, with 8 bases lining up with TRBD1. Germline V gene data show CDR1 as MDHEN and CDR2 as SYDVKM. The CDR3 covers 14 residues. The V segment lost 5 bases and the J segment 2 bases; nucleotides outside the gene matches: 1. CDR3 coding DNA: TGTGCCAGCAGTGGGACAGGTACTAATGAAAAACTGTTTTTT. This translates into CASSGTGTNEKLFF. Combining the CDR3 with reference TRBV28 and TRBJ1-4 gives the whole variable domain DVKVTQSSRYLVKRTGEKVFLECVQDMDHENMFWYRQDPGLGLRLIYFSYDVKMKEKGDIPEGYSVSREKKERFSLILESASTNQTSMYLCASSGTGTNEKLFFGSGTQLSVL.

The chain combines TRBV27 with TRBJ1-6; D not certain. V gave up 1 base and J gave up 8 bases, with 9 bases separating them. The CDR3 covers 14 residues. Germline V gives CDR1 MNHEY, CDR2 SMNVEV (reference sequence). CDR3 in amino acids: CASSLFHTDSPLHF. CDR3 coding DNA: TGTGCCAGCAGTTTATTCCATACAGATTCACCCCTCCACTTT.

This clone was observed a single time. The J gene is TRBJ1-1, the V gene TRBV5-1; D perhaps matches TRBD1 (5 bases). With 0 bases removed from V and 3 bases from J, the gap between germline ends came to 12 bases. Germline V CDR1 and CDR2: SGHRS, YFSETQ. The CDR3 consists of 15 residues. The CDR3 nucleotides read TGCGCCAGCAGCTTGGATAGCCCAGGGCACACTGAAGCTTTCTTT. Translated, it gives CASSLDSPGHTEAFF.

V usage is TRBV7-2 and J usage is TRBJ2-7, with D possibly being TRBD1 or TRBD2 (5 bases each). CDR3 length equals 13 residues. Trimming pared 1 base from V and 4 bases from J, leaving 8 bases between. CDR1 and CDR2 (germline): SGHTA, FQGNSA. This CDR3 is CASSLEGRYEQYF. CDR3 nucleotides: TGTGCCAGCAGCTTAGAGGGGAGATACGAGCAGTACTTC.

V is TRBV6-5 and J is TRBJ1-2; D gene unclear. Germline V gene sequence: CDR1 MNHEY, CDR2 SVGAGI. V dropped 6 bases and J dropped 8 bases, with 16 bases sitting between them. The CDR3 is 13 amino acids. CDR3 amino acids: CASSNSGRGGYTF. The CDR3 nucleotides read TGTGCCAGCAGCAACTCAGGTCGCGGCGGCTACACCTTC.

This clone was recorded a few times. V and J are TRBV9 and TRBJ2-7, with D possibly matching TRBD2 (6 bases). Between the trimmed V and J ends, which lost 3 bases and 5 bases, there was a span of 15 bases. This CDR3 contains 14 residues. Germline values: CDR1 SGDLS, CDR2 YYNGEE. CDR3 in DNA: TGTGCCAGCAGCGAGAAGGGACTGAAGGACGAGCAGTACTTC. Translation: CASSEKGLKDEQYF.

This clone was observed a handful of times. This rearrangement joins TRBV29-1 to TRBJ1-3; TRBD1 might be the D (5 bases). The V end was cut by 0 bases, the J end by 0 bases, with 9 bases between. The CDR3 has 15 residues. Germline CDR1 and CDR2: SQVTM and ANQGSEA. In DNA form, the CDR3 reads TGCAGCGTTGAAGATTCCGGGGGCTCTGGAAACACCATATATTTT. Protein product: CSVEDSGGSGNTIYF.

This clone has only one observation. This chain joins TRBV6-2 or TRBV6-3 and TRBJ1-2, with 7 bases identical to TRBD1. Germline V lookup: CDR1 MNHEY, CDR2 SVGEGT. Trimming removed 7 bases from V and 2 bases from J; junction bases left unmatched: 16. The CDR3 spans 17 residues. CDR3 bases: TGTGCCAGCACCCCCCGGGTCGAGGGAGGGGGCAACTATGGCTACACCTTC. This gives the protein CASTPRVEGGGNYGYTF.

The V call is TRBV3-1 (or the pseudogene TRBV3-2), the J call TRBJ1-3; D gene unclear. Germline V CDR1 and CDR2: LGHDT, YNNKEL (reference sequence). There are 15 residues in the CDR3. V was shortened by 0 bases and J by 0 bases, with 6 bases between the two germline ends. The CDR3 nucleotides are TGTGCCAGCAGCCAAGAAAGGATCTCTGGAAACACCATATATTTT. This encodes CASSQERISGNTIYF.

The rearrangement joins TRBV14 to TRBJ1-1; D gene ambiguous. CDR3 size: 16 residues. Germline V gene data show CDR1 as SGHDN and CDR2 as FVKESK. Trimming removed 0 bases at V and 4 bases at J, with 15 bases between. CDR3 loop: CASSQDLVGLGTEAFF. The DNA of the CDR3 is TGTGCCAGCAGCCAAGATCTCGTAGGGTTGGGCACTGAAGCTTTCTTT.

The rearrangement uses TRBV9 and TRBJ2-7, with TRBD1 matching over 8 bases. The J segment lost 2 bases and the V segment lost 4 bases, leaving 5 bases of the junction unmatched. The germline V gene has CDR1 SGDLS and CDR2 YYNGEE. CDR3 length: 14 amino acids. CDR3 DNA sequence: TGTGCCAGCAGCCCCGAGACAGGGGCCTACGAGCAGTACTTC. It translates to CASSPETGAYEQYF.

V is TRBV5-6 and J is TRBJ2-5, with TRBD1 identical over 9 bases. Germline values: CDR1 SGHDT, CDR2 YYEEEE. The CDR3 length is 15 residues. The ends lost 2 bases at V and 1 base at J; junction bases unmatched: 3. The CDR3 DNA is TGTGCCAGCAGCTTCATGGGACAGGGCCAAGAGACCCAGTACTTC. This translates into CASSFMGQGQETQYF.

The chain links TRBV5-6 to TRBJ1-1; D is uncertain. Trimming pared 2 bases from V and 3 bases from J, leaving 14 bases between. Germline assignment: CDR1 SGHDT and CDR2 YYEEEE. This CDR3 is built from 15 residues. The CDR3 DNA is TGTGCCAGCAGCTTTGAACGCCGGATGGACACTGAAGCTTTCTTT. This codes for CASSFERRMDTEAFF. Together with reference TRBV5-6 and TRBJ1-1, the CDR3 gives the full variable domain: DAGVTQSPTHLIKTRGQQVTLRCSPKSGHDTVSWYQQALGQGPQFIFQYYEEEERQRGNFPDRFSGHQFPNYSSELNVNALLLGDSALYLCASSFERRMDTEAFFGQGTRLTVV.

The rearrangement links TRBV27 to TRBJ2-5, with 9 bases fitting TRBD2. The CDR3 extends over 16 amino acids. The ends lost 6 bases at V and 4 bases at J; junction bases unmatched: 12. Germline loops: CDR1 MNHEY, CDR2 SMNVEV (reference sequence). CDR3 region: CASSPGGGAVRETQYF. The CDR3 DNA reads TGTGCCAGCAGCCCTGGCGGGGGGGCCGTAAGAGAGACCCAGTACTTC.

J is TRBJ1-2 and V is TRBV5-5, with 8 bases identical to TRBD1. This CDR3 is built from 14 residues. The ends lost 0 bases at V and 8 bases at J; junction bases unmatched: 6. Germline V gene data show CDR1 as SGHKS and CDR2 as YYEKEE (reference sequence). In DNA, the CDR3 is TGTGCCAGCAGCTTGGAGGGCAGGGGGCTCGGCTACACCTTC. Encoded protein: CASSLEGRGLGYTF.

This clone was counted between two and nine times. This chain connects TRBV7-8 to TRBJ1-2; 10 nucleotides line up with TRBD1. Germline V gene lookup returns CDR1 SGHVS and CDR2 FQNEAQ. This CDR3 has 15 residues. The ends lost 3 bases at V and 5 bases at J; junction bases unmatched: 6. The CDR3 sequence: CASSFGTGVEYGYTF. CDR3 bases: TGTGCCAGCAGCTTTGGGACAGGGGTCGAGTATGGCTACACCTTC.

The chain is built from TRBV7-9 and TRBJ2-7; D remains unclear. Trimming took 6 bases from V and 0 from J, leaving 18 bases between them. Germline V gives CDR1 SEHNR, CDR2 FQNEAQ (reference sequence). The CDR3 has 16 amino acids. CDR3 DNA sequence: TGTGCCAGCAGTGAAGTAAGATTAGGTTCCTCCTACGAGCAGTACTTC. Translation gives CASSEVRLGSSYEQYF. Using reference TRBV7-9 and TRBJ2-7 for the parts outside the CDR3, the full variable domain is DTGVSQNPRHKITKRGQNVTFRCDPISEHNRLYWYRQTLGQGPEFLTYFQNEAQLEKSRLLSDRFSAERPKGSFSTLEIQRTEQGDSAMYLCASSEVRLGSSYEQYFGPGTRLTVT.

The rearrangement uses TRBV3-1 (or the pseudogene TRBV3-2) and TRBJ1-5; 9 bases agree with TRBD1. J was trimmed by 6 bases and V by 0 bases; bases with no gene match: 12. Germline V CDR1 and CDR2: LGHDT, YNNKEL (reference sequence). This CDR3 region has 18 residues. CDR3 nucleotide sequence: TGTGCCAGCAGCCAAGATGTACAAGGGACAGGGACCACTCAGCCCCAGCATTTT. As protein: CASSQDVQGTGTTQPQHF.

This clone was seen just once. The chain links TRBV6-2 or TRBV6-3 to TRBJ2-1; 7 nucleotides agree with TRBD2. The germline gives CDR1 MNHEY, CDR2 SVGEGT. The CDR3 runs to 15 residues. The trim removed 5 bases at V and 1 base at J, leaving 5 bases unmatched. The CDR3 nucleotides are TGTGCCAGCAGTGCCCTAGCGGTATCCTACAATGAGCAGTTCTTC. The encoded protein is CASSALAVSYNEQFF.

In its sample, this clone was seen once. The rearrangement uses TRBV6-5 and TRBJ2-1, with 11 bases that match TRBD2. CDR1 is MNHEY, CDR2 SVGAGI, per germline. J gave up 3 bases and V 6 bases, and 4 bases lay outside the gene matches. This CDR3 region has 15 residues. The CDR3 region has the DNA TGTGCCAGCAGATTTAGCGGGGGGGACTACAATGAGCAGTTCTTC. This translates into CASRFSGGDYNEQFF.

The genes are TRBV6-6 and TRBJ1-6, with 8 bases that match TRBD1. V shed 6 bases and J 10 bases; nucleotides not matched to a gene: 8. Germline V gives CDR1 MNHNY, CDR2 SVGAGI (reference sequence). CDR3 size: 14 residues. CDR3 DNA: TGTGCCAGCAGCCCGGACAGGGCGTCGTCACCCCTCCACTTT. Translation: CASSPDRASSPLHF.